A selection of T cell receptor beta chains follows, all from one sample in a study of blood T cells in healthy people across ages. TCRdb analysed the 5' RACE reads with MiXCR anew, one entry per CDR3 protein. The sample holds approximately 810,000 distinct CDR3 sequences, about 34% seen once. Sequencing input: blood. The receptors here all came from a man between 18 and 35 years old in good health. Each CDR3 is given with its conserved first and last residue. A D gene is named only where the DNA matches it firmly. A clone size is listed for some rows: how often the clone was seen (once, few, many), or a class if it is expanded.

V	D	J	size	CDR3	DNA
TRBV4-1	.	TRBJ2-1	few	CASSRLLGVGDNEQFF	TGCGCCAGCAGCCGCCTGCTAGGTGTTGGAGACAATGAGCAGTTCTTC
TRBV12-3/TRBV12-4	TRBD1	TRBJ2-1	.	CASGPRQGSGNEQFF	TGTGCCAGCGGACCAAGACAGGGGAGCGGCAATGAGCAGTTCTTC
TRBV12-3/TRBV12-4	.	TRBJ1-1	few	CASSLALMGNEAFF	TGTGCCAGCAGTTTAGCCCTTATGGGTAATGAAGCTTTCTTT
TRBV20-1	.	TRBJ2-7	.	CSARDRRFLSSYEQYF	TGCAGTGCTAGAGATAGGCGGTTTCTAAGCTCCTACGAGCAGTACTTC
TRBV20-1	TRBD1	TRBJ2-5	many	CSASGQEETQYF	TGCAGTGCTAGCGGACAGGAAGAGACCCAGTACTTC
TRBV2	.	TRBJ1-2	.	CASSVKGGYGYTF	TGTGCCAGCAGTGTTAAAGGGGGCTATGGCTACACCTTC
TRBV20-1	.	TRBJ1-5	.	CSARAPGVGGNQPQHF	TGCAGTGCTAGGGCCCCTGGGGTCGGGGGCAATCAGCCCCAGCATTTT
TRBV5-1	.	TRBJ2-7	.	CASSLMGQPLNPGNEQYF	TGCGCCAGCAGCTTGATGGGACAACCGCTTAACCCAGGGAATGAGCAGTACTTC
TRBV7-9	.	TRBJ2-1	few	CASSLVQGVPTQSSYNEQFF	TGTGCCAGCAGCTTAGTACAGGGTGTGCCAACCCAAAGCTCCTACAATGAGCAGTTCTTC
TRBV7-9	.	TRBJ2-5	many	CASSLRLDGQETQYF	TGTGCCAGCAGCTTAAGGCTGGACGGTCAAGAGACCCAGTACTTC
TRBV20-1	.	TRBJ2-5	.	CSAGGETQYF	TGCAGTGCGGGAGGAGAGACCCAGTACTTC
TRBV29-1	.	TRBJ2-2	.	CSAKRQENTGELFF	TGCAGCGCGAAACGACAGGAGAACACCGGGGAGCTGTTTTTT
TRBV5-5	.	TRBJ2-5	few	CASSSLWVEVYNEQYF	TGTGCCAGCAGCTCCCTATGGGTCGAAGTATACAATGAGCAGTACTTC
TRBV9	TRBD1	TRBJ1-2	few	CASSAGQVEDHGYTF	TGTGCCAGCAGCGCCGGACAGGTTGAGGATCATGGCTACACCTTC
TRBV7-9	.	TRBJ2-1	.	CASSIDPLFQFF	TGTGCCAGCAGCATAGATCCGCTTTTTCAGTTCTTC